Reported below is one T cell receptor beta chain. This specimen belongs to a study of cytomegalovirus exposure and HLA in healthy donors. CDR1 is MNHNY and CDR2 is SVGAGI in the germline V gene (reference sequence). CDR3 length: 15 residues. V gave up 6 bases and J gave up 2 bases; unmatched junction bases: 5. Use of 60 Vbeta and 13 Jbeta primers characterized the PCR. Clones were read by immunoSEQ multiplex PCR, and TCRdb kept only the in-frame ones, dropping some. The sample shows 130,000 or so clones, 70% to 80% of them seen only once. The sample comprised PBMCs. V and J are TRBV6-6 and TRBJ2-1, with 9 bases that match TRBD1. This sequence was found in a female donor in good health and CMV-seropositive. The CDR3 DNA reads TGTGCCAGCAGGGATGGACAGGGGACCTACAATGAGCAGTTCTTC. Protein product: CASRDGQGTYNEQFF.